Sequencing of this T cell receptor beta chain was carried out in a study of molecular identifiers for immune sequencing clone quantification. Using its own MiXCR run on the PCR reads, TCRdb lists one record per CDR3 protein. The repertoire holds about half a million distinct CDR3 sequences, with roughly a fifth as singletons. In its sample, this clonotype was seen many times. The germline gives CDR1 MDHEN, CDR2 SYDVKM. Deletions cut 3 bases from V and 3 bases from J, with 15 bases between. The CDR3 runs 15 residues. The chain joins TRBV28 to TRBJ2-7; D may be TRBD1 or TRBD2 (5 bases each). The source material was naive CD8+ T cells from blood, with Jurkat cell RNA spiked in. Subset denoted: FACS-sorted CD8+CD4-CCR7+CD45RA+ naive T cells. This clonotype was sampled from a human donor in good health. Some libraries in this study had Jurkat cell RNA spiked in. DNA of the CDR3: TGTGCCAGCAGTTTCCGGGACCTAATCAACTACGAGCAGTACTTC. Its protein product is CASSFRDLINYEQYF. Based on the CDR3 plus reference TRBV28 and TRBJ2-7, the full variable domain is DVKVTQSSRYLVKRTGEKVFLECVQDMDHENMFWYRQDPGLGLRLIYFSYDVKMKEKGDIPEGYSVSREKKERFSLILESASTNQTSMYLCASSFRDLINYEQYFGPGTRLTVT.